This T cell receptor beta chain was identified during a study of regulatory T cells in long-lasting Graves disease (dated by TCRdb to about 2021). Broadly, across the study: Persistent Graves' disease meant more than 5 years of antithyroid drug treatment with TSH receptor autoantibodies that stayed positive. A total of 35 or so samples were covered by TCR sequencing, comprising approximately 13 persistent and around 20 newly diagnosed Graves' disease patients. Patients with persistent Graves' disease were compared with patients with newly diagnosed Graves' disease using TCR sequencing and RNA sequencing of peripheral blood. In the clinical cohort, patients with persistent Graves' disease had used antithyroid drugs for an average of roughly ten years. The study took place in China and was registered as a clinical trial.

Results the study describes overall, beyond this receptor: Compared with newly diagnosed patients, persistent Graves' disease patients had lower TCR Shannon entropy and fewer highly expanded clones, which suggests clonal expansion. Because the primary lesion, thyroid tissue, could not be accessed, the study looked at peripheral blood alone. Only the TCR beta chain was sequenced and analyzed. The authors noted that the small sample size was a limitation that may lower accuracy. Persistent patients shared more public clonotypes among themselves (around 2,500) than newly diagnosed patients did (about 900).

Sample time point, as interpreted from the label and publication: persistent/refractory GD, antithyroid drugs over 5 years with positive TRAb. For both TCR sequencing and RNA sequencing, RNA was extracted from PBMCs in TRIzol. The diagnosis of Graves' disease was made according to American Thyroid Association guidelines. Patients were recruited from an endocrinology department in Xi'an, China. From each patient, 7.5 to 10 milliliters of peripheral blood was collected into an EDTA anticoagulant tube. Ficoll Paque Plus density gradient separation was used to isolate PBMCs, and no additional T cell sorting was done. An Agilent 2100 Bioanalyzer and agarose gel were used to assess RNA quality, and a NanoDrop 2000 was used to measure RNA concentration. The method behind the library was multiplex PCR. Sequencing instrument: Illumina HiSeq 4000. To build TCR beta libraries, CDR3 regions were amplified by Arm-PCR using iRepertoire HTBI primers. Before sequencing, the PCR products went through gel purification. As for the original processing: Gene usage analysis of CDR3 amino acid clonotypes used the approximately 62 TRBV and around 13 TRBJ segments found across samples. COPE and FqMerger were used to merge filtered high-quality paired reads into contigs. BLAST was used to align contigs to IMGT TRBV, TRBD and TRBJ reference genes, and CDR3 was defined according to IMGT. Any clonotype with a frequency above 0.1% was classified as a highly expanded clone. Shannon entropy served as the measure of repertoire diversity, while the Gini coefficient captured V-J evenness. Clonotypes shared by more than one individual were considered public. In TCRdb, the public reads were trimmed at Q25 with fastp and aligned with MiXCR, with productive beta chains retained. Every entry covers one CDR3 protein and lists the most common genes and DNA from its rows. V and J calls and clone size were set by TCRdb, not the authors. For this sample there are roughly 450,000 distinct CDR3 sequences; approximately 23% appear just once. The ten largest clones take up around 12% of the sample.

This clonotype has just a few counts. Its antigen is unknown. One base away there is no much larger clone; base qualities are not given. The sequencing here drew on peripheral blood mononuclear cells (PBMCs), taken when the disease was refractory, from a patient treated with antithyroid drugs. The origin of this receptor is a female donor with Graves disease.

The CDR3 here reads CASSRSQGFEAQYF. The nucleotide sequence reads as follows: TGTGCCAGCAGCCGCAGCCAGGGTTTTGAGGCCCAGTACTTC. The receptor chain draws on TRBV9 and TRBJ2-5; the D segment could be TRBD1, given 5 matching bases. V sheds 4 bases and J sheds 9 bases, leaving 19 bases between their ends. From the cysteine through the phenylalanine, the CDR3 covers 14 amino acids. CDR3 DNA is the only sequence kept; it has 42 bases, read in frame from the first base. From a lookup of the germline V gene, CDR1 and CDR2 are SGDLS and YYNGEE.